Below are 26 T cell receptor beta chains sequenced from a single sample in a study of siplizumab effects on memory and regulatory T cells. This table comes from immunoSEQ multiplex PCR, and its TCRdb copy is limited to in-frame clones, with some not included. The sample has roughly 120,000 clones; around 90% are singletons. Sequencing was done on a sample of Tregs sorted from blood. These receptor sequences come from a human donor in good health.

This rearrangement joins TRBV9 to TRBJ2-3; TRBD2 aligns across 7 bases. Per the germline V gene, CDR1 is SGDLS and CDR2 is YYNGEE. This CDR3 comprises 18 residues. V gave up 0 bases and J gave up 3 bases; unmatched junction bases: 13. The CDR3 reads CASSVGGWAGDRTDTQYF. The CDR3 coding sequence is TGTGCCAGCAGCGTAGGCGGCTGGGCGGGAGACCGAACAGATACGCAGTATTTT.

The V gene is TRBV7-2, the J gene TRBJ1-2; 7 nucleotides align to TRBD1. Per germline, CDR1 SGHTA and CDR2 FQGNSA. V gave up 4 bases and J gave up 8 bases; unmatched junction bases: 10. The CDR3 is made up of 14 amino acids. CDR3 loop: CASSYRQGLDGYTF. The CDR3 DNA follows: TGTGCCAGCAGCTATAGACAGGGCTTAGACGGCTACACCTTC. The entire variable domain, with the rest obtained from reference TRBV7-2 and TRBJ1-2, is as follows: GAGVSQSPSNKVTEKGKDVELRCDPISGHTALYWYRQSLGQGLEFLIYFQGNSAPDKSGLPSDRFSAERTGGSVSTLTIQRTQQEDSAVYLCASSYRQGLDGYTFGSGTRLTVV.

This chain connects TRBV6-4 to TRBJ1-6; 7 nucleotides align to TRBD1. The CDR3 length is 13 residues. The V segment lost 3 bases and the J segment 9 bases; nucleotides outside the gene matches: 2. Germline assignment: CDR1 MRHNA and CDR2 SNTAGT. CDR3 sequence: CASSDRTGSPLHF. The DNA for the CDR3 is TGTGCCAGCAGTGATCGGACAGGTTCACCCCTCCACTTT.

The sample holds one count of this clone. The chain carries TRBV21-1 and TRBJ1-5. TRBV21-1 counts as a pseudogene. The CDR3 is made up of 12 amino acids. The CDR3 here is CASSKLNQPQHF. The CDR3 DNA is TGTGCCAGCAGCAAGCTTAATCAGCCCCAGCATTTT.

The genes are TRBV5-1 and TRBJ1-1, with D hard to call. V was pared by 4 bases and J by 0 bases, with 16 bases between. Germline V CDR1 and CDR2: SGHRS, YFSETQ. The CDR3 sequence is 16 residues long. The CDR3 nucleotides are TGCGCCAGCAGCCAGGTCACAGCGAACATGAACACTGAAGCTTTCTTT. This translates into CASSQVTANMNTEAFF.

The chain has TRBV5-6 and TRBJ1-5, with D hard to call. The CDR3 sequence is 16 residues long. Germline CDR1 and CDR2: SGHDT and YYEEEE. Trimming took 3 bases from V and 0 from J, leaving 13 bases between them. CDR3 sequence (DNA): TGTGCCAGCAGCTCCTCGTCGACTTTTAGCAATCAGCCCCAGCATTTT. Protein sequence: CASSSSSTFSNQPQHF.

The gene calls are TRBV5-1 and TRBJ2-5, with a tentative D call TRBD1 (8 bases). Between the trimmed V and J ends, which lost 3 bases and 5 bases, there was a span of 14 bases. The CDR3 runs 14 residues. CDR1 is SGHRS and CDR2 is YFSETQ in the germline V gene. The DNA of the CDR3 is TGCGCCAGCAGCTCCACAGGGGGGGTGGAGACCCAGTACTTC. It translates to CASSSTGGVETQYF.

The chain joins TRBV7-2 to TRBJ2-1; the D gene is possibly TRBD1 (6 bases). CDR3 length: 17 amino acids. CDR1 SGHTA and CDR2 FQGNSA come from the germline V gene. The V gene lost 3 bases and the J gene lost 2 bases, with 17 bases spanning the gap. CDR3: CASSLPRTANAYNEQFF. Here the CDR3 DNA reads TGTGCCAGCAGCTTGCCCCGGACAGCAAACGCCTACAATGAGCAGTTCTTC.

The gene calls are TRBV6-1 and TRBJ2-5; TRBD2 might be the D (6 bases). This CDR3 contains 15 residues. Germline CDR1 reads MNHNS; CDR2 reads SASEGT. V was pared by 4 bases and J by 9 bases, with 21 bases between. CDR3 residues: CASSAFGPSLAAQYF. CDR3 DNA sequence: TGTGCCAGCAGTGCCTTCGGACCGTCGTTAGCGGCCCAGTACTTC.

The chain combines TRBV7-6 with TRBJ2-2, with TRBD1 as a possible D gene (6 bases). Trimming took 5 bases from V and 0 from J, leaving 13 bases between them. The CDR3 consists of 16 residues. Germline loops: CDR1 SGHVS, CDR2 FNYEAQ. CDR3 DNA: TGTGCCAGCAGCCCCCGACAGGTTGCGAACACCGGGGAGCTGTTTTTT. This sequence encodes CASSPRQVANTGELFF.

The chain uses TRBV7-9 and TRBJ2-3, with 7 nucleotides matching TRBD2. The V gene's germline CDR1 is SEHNR and CDR2 FQNEAQ (reference sequence). The CDR3 extends over 14 amino acids. V was clipped by 1 base and J by 4 bases; unmatched bases: 2. DNA for the CDR3: TGTGCCAGCAGCTTAGGGCTAGCGGCAGATACGCAGTATTTT. Translation gives CASSLGLAADTQYF.

CDR3 amino acids: CASSPKAGELFF. The CDR3 nucleotides are TGTGCCAGCTCGCCCAAGGCGGGGGAGCTGTTTTTT. V gene TRBV18 combines with J gene TRBJ2-2; D gene uncertain. The CDR3 loop spans 12 amino acids. Trimming took off 6 bases at V and 8 bases at J, with 10 bases between the two ends. Germline V gene lookup returns CDR1 KGHSH and CDR2 LQKENI.

The chain links TRBV9 to TRBJ1-1; D gene unclear. The CDR3 sequence is 15 residues long. Germline V CDR1 and CDR2: SGDLS, YYNGEE. V lost 2 bases, J lost 0 bases, and 11 bases lay in between. CDR3 DNA: TGTGCCAGCAGCGTCCAGCCCCTCCTGAACACTGAAGCTTTCTTT. Translated: CASSVQPLLNTEAFF.

The gene calls are TRBV20-1 and TRBJ1-2; D not resolved. The ends were cut back, 1 base at V and 5 bases at J, with 5 bases in the middle. The CDR3 has 11 amino acids. The germline V gene has CDR1 DFQATT and CDR2 SNEGSKA (reference sequence). The CDR3 nucleotides read TGCAGTGCTAGAGTATATTATGGCTACACCTTC. This translates into CSARVYYGYTF.

The chain joins TRBV5-6 to TRBJ2-2, with D perhaps TRBD2 (5 bases). This CDR3 has 14 amino acids. Germline loops: CDR1 SGHDT, CDR2 YYEEEE. V was cut by 5 bases and J by 5 bases, with 13 bases left in between. CDR3 in DNA: TGTGCCAGCAGGGTGAGGGTAGGGACCGGGGAGCTGTTTTTT. Amino acids: CASRVRVGTGELFF.

The V call is TRBV6-6, the J call TRBJ2-3; D is possibly TRBD2 (5 bases). Germline V gives CDR1 MNHNY, CDR2 SVGAGI (reference sequence). CDR3 length: 14 residues. V dropped 2 bases and J dropped 3 bases, with 9 bases sitting between them. The CDR3 loop is CASSYILGTDTQYF. CDR3 coding DNA: TGTGCCAGCAGTTACATACTAGGAACAGATACGCAGTATTTT.

The V call is TRBV7-2, the J call TRBJ2-5; a possible D gene is TRBD2 (7 bases). V was pared by 5 bases and J by 5 bases, with 18 bases between. CDR3 size: 15 residues. Germline values: CDR1 SGHTA, CDR2 FQGNSA. CDR3 sequence reads: CASSRGAGDLETQYF. The CDR3 bases are TGTGCCAGCAGCCGGGGGGCAGGGGATCTCGAGACCCAGTACTTC.

The chain combines TRBV5-6 with TRBJ2-6; D is possibly TRBD2 (5 bases). The V gene lost 0 bases and the J gene lost 0 bases, with 7 bases spanning the gap. Germline V lookup: CDR1 SGHDT, CDR2 YYEEEE. CDR3 length: 16 amino acids. The CDR3 bases are TGTGCCAGCAGCTTGGGGAGGTACTCTGGGGCCAACGTCCTGACTTTC. Its translation: CASSLGRYSGANVLTF.

This chain links TRBV6-4 with TRBJ1-6, with a tentative D call TRBD1 (6 bases). Germline CDR1 is MRHNA and CDR2 is SNTAGT. V lost 2 bases, J lost 7 bases, and 6 bases lay in between. CDR3 length: 13 amino acids. This CDR3 is CASSDRGNSPLHF. The CDR3, as DNA: TGTGCCAGCAGTGACAGGGGGAATTCACCCCTCCACTTT.

This chain joins TRBV14 and TRBJ1-1; possibly TRBD1 for D (5 bases). Germline V gene lookup returns CDR1 SGHDN and CDR2 FVKESK. Trimming shortened V by 5 bases and J by 1 base, and 11 bases separated the two germline ends. This CDR3 region has 14 residues. This CDR3 is CASSARDRNTEAFF. Here the CDR3 DNA reads TGTGCCAGCAGCGCTCGGGACCGGAACACTGAAGCTTTCTTT.

V gene TRBV5-8 combines with J gene TRBJ2-1, with TRBD1 matching 8 bases. J was trimmed by 5 bases and V by 1 base; bases with no gene match: 8. The CDR3 is 16 residues long. Looked up from germline, CDR1 is SGHTS and CDR2 is YDEGEE. CDR3 sequence: CASSLYSGTGNNEQFF. The CDR3 DNA reads TGTGCCAGCAGCTTGTACTCAGGGACAGGCAACAATGAGCAGTTCTTC.

The V call is TRBV9, the J call TRBJ2-3; 12 nucleotides line up with TRBD2. The CDR3 is made up of 17 amino acids. Germline CDR1 reads SGDLS; CDR2 reads YYNGEE. V lost 3 bases to trimming and J lost 3 bases; unmatched junction nucleotides: 8. CDR3 coding DNA: TGTGCCAGCAGCGCCGGAATGACTAGCGGGAGAACAGATACGCAGTATTTT. This translates into CASSAGMTSGRTDTQYF.

The chain is built from TRBV10-2 and TRBJ1-5; D may be TRBD1 (5 bases). This CDR3 is built from 14 residues. Trimming shortened V by 1 base and J by 4 bases, and 8 bases separated the two germline ends. Germline V gene sequence: CDR1 WSHSY, CDR2 SAAADI. The CDR3 DNA sequence: TGCGCCAGCAGTGAGTGGGCAGGGAATCAGCCCCAGCATTTT. Its translation is CASSEWAGNQPQHF.

The V gene is TRBV6-6, the J gene TRBJ1-2, with TRBD1 as a possible D gene (6 bases). This CDR3 contains 14 residues. V was cut by 6 bases and J by 4 bases, with 15 bases left in between. Germline V CDR1 and CDR2: MNHNY, SVGAGI (reference sequence). DNA of the CDR3: TGTGCCAGCAGCATCCCGGGACAACGCTATGGCTACACCTTC. This gives the protein CASSIPGQRYGYTF.

This clone occurred once. This chain links TRBV6-1 with TRBJ1-1, with D unclear. Looked up from germline, CDR1 is MNHNS and CDR2 is SASEGT. This CDR3 comprises 11 residues. V was shortened by 4 bases and J by 10 bases, with 10 bases between the two germline ends. The DNA of the CDR3 is TGTGCCAGCAGTGTGACAACGGGAGCTTTCTTT. It translates to CASSVTTGAFF.

V is TRBV7-6 and J is TRBJ2-7, with 16 bases fitting TRBD2. The germline gives CDR1 SGHVS, CDR2 FNYEAQ. This CDR3 spans 18 amino acids. After removal of 3 bases from V and 3 bases from J, the junction contained 8 bases not matched to a gene. The CDR3 DNA reads TGTGCCAGCAGCTTGGGGACTAGCGGGGGGGCCGAGAGCTACGAGCAGTACTTC. Translating gives CASSLGTSGGAESYEQYF.